Described below is a single T cell receptor beta chain sequence and its context. This sample was taken from a study of shared clonotypes between healthy human individuals. The CDR3 consists of 14 residues. Trimming took off 2 bases at V and 2 bases at J, with 6 bases between the two ends. Looked up from germline, CDR1 is MNHEY and CDR2 is SVGAGI. Profiled with immunoSEQ multiplex PCR; TCRdb holds only in-frame clones, not every one. The sample carries around 560,000 clones, 95% recorded once. CD8 cells classed as naive were CD45RO-negative and positively selected for CCR7, excluding terminally differentiated effector memory CD45RA+ cells.

The origin of this receptor is a woman in her 30s in good health. Sequenced material: naive CD8+ T cells sorted from blood. This chain connects TRBV6-5 to TRBJ2-2, with D uncertain. CDR3 amino acids: CASSYGINTGELFF. CDR3 nucleotides: TGTGCCAGCAGTTACGGGATAAACACCGGGGAGCTGTTTTTT.